This T cell receptor (beta chain) was documented in a study of T-cell memory formation after mild COVID-19. Study-wide findings and caveats: Whether second-wave clones peaking at day 37 were SARS-CoV-2 specific went unconfirmed. Chiefly within CM and EM were the contracting CD4+ clones; CD8+ ones were within EMRA.

In this sample, this clonotype turned up a few times. Its antigen is unknown. Researchers used 5'RACE with constant-segment primers to make TCR alpha and TCR beta cDNA libraries that carry sample barcodes and UMIs. TCRdb fed the 5' RACE reads into MiXCR, producing one record per CDR3 protein. The table includes 150,000 or so distinct CDR3 sequences, 20% to 25% detected once. Sequencing was done on a sample of PBMCs or a T cell subset sorted from them (not recorded which). The TCR sequence derives from an adult woman who had mild COVID-19 (a few samples of this study predate the infection). Cell type and time point are not known.

The CDR3 bases are TGTGCCAGCAGTGACGGTGTCGTGGGGGTTCACGAAAAACTGTTTTTT. Residues: CASSDGVVGVHEKLFF. The chain joins TRBV2 to TRBJ1-4, with a tentative D call TRBD1 (5 bases). Germline CDR1 and CDR2: SNHLY and FYNNEI. The CDR3 sequence is 16 residues long. Trimming left V 3 bases short and J 8 bases short, with 19 bases between.